Each of the 10 T cell receptor beta chains below was sequenced from the same sample in a study of T-cell reconstitution after alpha-beta-depleted transplantation in children. Unique molecular identifiers were incorporated during preparation of the TCRbeta library. Each CDR3 protein gets one entry after TCRdb re-called the PCR reads with MiXCR. This sample has 550,000 to 600,000 distinct CDR3 sequences, with roughly 24% found just once. The source material was PBMCs, mostly from graft donor cells, sampled 360 days after TCRalphabeta/CD19-depleted stem cell transplant. These receptors were obtained from a boy under two years old who had a stem cell transplant for acute myeloid leukemia, so the T cells may come from the graft donor.

The V call is TRBV4-3, the J call TRBJ2-1; weak D call: TRBD2 (6 bases). Trimming took off 0 bases at V and 4 bases at J, with 10 bases between the two ends. Germline values: CDR1 LGHNA, CDR2 YSLEER. The CDR3 totals 15 residues. The CDR3 DNA reads TGCGCCAGCAGCCAAGACCGGGACTCGTACAATGAGCAGTTCTTC. Protein: CASSQDRDSYNEQFF.

The chain joins TRBV18 to TRBJ1-1, with D unresolved. V dropped 4 bases and J dropped 5 bases, with 14 bases sitting between them. The CDR3 totals 14 residues. In germline, CDR1 is KGHSH, CDR2 LQKENI. In nucleotides, the CDR3 is TGTGCCAGCTCACTTTCGGACGTGGTGACTGAAGCTTTCTTT. It is translated as CASSLSDVVTEAFF.

The V and J genes are TRBV11-2 and TRBJ2-3; 9 nucleotides line up with TRBD2. The CDR3 has 17 amino acids. The trim removed 0 bases at V and 5 bases at J, leaving 9 bases unmatched. From germline, CDR1 is SGHAT and CDR2 FQNNGV. The CDR3 region is CASSLDRVAGVGDTQYF. The DNA of the CDR3 is TGTGCCAGCAGCTTAGATCGAGTAGCGGGGGTTGGAGATACGCAGTATTTT.

The chain uses TRBV25-1 and TRBJ2-7, with 8 positions matching TRBD1. With V trimmed by 3 bases and J by 1 base, 8 bases remained unmatched. The germline gives CDR1 MGHDK, CDR2 SYGVNS. This CDR3 has 16 amino acids. CDR3 sequence reads: CASSESGRGRSYEQYF. The CDR3 nucleotides are TGTGCCAGCAGTGAGTCCGGCAGGGGGCGATCCTACGAGCAGTACTTC.

This clonotype was seen repeatedly, ten times or more. The chain couples TRBV7-2 to TRBJ2-1; no clear D gene. Germline V gene lookup returns CDR1 SGHTA and CDR2 FQGNSA. This CDR3 has 15 amino acids. Trimming stripped 5 bases from V and 11 bases from J, with 22 bases between. CDR3 DNA: TGTGCCAGCAGCCCCCCACCGGGTAGCCCGCAGAAGCAGTTCTTC. Amino acids: CASSPPPGSPQKQFF.

This clonotype was picked up a small number of times. The rearrangement uses TRBV7-3 and TRBJ2-6; D uncertain. Trimming removed 5 bases at V and 4 bases at J, with 15 bases between. Germline V gene lookup returns CDR1 SGHTA and CDR2 FQGTGA. The CDR3 covers 16 residues. CDR3 residues: CASSPSEPLGANVLTF. In DNA, the CDR3 is TGTGCCAGCAGCCCCTCTGAGCCTCTCGGGGCCAACGTCCTGACTTTC.

The chain uses TRBV6-6 and TRBJ2-5, with D unclear. V was clipped by 1 base and J by 10 bases, with 10 bases between them. Per germline, CDR1 MNHNY and CDR2 SVGAGI (reference sequence). This CDR3 comprises 12 residues. The CDR3 region is CASSYLRDNQYF. The CDR3 region has the DNA TGTGCCAGCAGTTACTTACGTGACAACCAGTACTTC.

V usage is TRBV20-1 and J usage is TRBJ2-3; 7 nucleotides line up with TRBD1. This CDR3 region has 14 residues. V was clipped by 5 bases and J by 0 bases; unmatched bases: 5. Germline CDR1 and CDR2: DFQATT and SNEGSKA (reference sequence). CDR3 DNA sequence: TGCAGTGCTGACCTGGACAGGAGCACAGATACGCAGTATTTT. Translating it yields CSADLDRSTDTQYF.

The chain uses TRBV20-1 and TRBJ2-2, with 9 nucleotides matching TRBD1. This CDR3 is 15 amino acids long. Germline V CDR1 and CDR2: DFQATT, SNEGSKA (reference sequence). With 1 base clipped from V and 4 bases from J, the junction kept 4 bases outside the gene matches. The CDR3 DNA reads as TGCAGTGCTAGAGTGGACAGGGGCCCCACCGGGGAGCTGTTTTTT. Translating it yields CSARVDRGPTGELFF.

The rearrangement uses TRBV12-3 or TRBV12-4 and TRBJ2-7; D is possibly TRBD1 (6 bases). This CDR3 is built from 13 residues. Trimming pared 5 bases from V and 1 base from J, leaving 9 bases between. In nucleotides, the CDR3 is TGTGCCAGCAGTGTCCAGGGGTCCTACGAGCAGTACTTC. It is translated as CASSVQGSYEQYF.